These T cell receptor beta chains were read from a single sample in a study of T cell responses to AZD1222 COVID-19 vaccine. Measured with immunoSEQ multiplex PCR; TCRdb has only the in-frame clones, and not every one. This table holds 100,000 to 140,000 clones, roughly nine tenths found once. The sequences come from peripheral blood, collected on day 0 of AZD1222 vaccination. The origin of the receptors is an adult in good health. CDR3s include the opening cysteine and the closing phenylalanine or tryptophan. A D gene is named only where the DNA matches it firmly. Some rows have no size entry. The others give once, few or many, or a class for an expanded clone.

cdr3_nt: TGTGCCAGTAACGGCGGGAGTGGCTACGAGCAGTACTTC
cdr3_aa: CASNGGSGYEQYF
v_call: TRBV19
clone_size: -
j_call: TRBJ2-7
d_call: TRBD2

cdr3_nt: TGTGCCAGCAGCTTACTCGGGTCTACCTACGAGCAGTACTTC
cdr3_aa: CASSLLGSTYEQYF
v_call: TRBV11-1
clone_size: -
j_call: TRBJ2-7
d_call: -

cdr3_nt: TGTGCCAGCACCCAGGCTGCAACTAATGAAAAACTGTTTTTT
cdr3_aa: CASTQAATNEKLFF
v_call: TRBV27
clone_size: -
j_call: TRBJ1-4
d_call: -

cdr3_nt: TGTGCCAGCAGTTACGATGGCTCGGGTGGCTACACCTTC
cdr3_aa: CASSYDGSGGYTF
v_call: TRBV6-2/TRBV6-3
clone_size: -
j_call: TRBJ1-2
d_call: -

cdr3_nt: TGTGCCAGCAGGAGTTTAGGAGATACGCAGTATTTT
cdr3_aa: CASRSLGDTQYF
v_call: TRBV2
clone_size: once
j_call: TRBJ2-3
d_call: -

cdr3_nt: TGTGCCAGCAGCCAGGGTCTTTGGTCCTACAATGAGCAGTTCTTC
cdr3_aa: CASSQGLWSYNEQFF
v_call: TRBV7-2
clone_size: -
j_call: TRBJ2-1
d_call: -

cdr3_nt: TGTGCCTGGAGTGAGAGGGGAGTTACCGGGGAGCTGTTTTTT
cdr3_aa: CAWSERGVTGELFF
v_call: TRBV30
clone_size: -
j_call: TRBJ2-2
d_call: -

cdr3_nt: TGTGCCAGCAGCCAAGACAGGGGGGCGAGAGCTTTCTTT
cdr3_aa: CASSQDRGARAFF
v_call: TRBV3-1/TRBV3-2
clone_size: -
j_call: TRBJ1-1
d_call: TRBD1

cdr3_nt: TGTGCCAGCAGCTTAGGGGCTTGGACTGAAGCTTTCTTT
cdr3_aa: CASSLGAWTEAFF
v_call: TRBV11-3
clone_size: few
j_call: TRBJ1-1
d_call: -

cdr3_nt: TGTGCCAGCAGCTTAGATGGGTCTACGAACACCGGGGAGCTGTTTTTT
cdr3_aa: CASSLDGSTNTGELFF
v_call: TRBV11-3
clone_size: once
j_call: TRBJ2-2
d_call: -

cdr3_nt: TGCGCCAGCAGCTTCCGGGACACCGGTTCCTACGAGCAGTACTTC
cdr3_aa: CASSFRDTGSYEQYF
v_call: TRBV5-1
clone_size: -
j_call: TRBJ2-7
d_call: -

cdr3_nt: TGTGCCTCCCGGGGGAACCGGAATGAAAAACTGTTTTTT
cdr3_aa: CASRGNRNEKLFF
v_call: TRBV19
clone_size: -
j_call: TRBJ1-4
d_call: -

cdr3_nt: TGTGCCAGCTCACTCCAGGGACGGTCGAACACTGAAGCTTTCTTT
cdr3_aa: CASSLQGRSNTEAFF
v_call: TRBV18
clone_size: -
j_call: TRBJ1-1
d_call: -

cdr3_nt: TGTGCCAGCAGCCAAGCTTTGTGGGGGACAGCGAACACCGGGGAGCTGTTTTTT
cdr3_aa: CASSQALWGTANTGELFF
v_call: TRBV4-2
clone_size: -
j_call: TRBJ2-2
d_call: TRBD1

cdr3_nt: TGTGCCAGCAGCACACATGGGGGCTACACCTTC
cdr3_aa: CASSTHGGYTF
v_call: TRBV6-5
clone_size: -
j_call: TRBJ1-2
d_call: -

cdr3_nt: TGTGCCACCAGTGGGGGACAGGGTTTCGACTATGGCTACACCTTC
cdr3_aa: CATSGGQGFDYGYTF
v_call: TRBV24-1
clone_size: once
j_call: TRBJ1-2
d_call: TRBD1

cdr3_nt: TGTGCCAGCTCAAGTCCAACCTACGAGCAGTACTTC
cdr3_aa: CASSSPTYEQYF
v_call: TRBV18
clone_size: -
j_call: TRBJ2-7
d_call: -

cdr3_nt: TGTGCCAGTAGTATAGCAATGGACCGAGTCTATGGCTACACCTTC
cdr3_aa: CASSIAMDRVYGYTF
v_call: TRBV19
clone_size: -
j_call: TRBJ1-2
d_call: -

cdr3_nt: TGTGCCAGCAGAATGTCGGGTGGGAACGAGCAGTACTTC
cdr3_aa: CASRMSGGNEQYF
v_call: TRBV6-5
clone_size: few
j_call: TRBJ2-7
d_call: -

cdr3_nt: TGTGCCAGCAGTGTGGAGGGGAGGAACACCATATATTTT
cdr3_aa: CASSVEGRNTIYF
v_call: TRBV2
clone_size: -
j_call: TRBJ1-3
d_call: -

cdr3_nt: TGTGCCACCAGCAGCCAACTAGCGGGAGAGGGTGAGGAGACCCAGTACTTC
cdr3_aa: CATSSQLAGEGEETQYF
v_call: TRBV15
clone_size: -
j_call: TRBJ2-5
d_call: TRBD2

cdr3_nt: TGTGCCAGTAGTGGGGCGCGGGGGGTTGAAGCTTTCTTT
cdr3_aa: CASSGARGVEAFF
v_call: TRBV19
clone_size: -
j_call: TRBJ1-1
d_call: -

cdr3_nt: TGCGCCAGCAGCTTGAGACCAGGAGATAATGAAAAACTGTTTTTT
cdr3_aa: CASSLRPGDNEKLFF
v_call: TRBV5-1
clone_size: few
j_call: TRBJ1-4
d_call: -